This T cell receptor beta chain is from a study of CD8+ T cells in alopecia areata. Germline V gene data show CDR1 as SGHRS and CDR2 as YFSETQ. The V and J ends lost 3 bases and 6 bases respectively, with 14 bases between them. The CDR3 runs to 14 residues. Extracted RNA was reverse transcribed into cDNA, the sequencing template. Assay used: immunoSEQ multiplex PCR; TCRdb lists only in-frame clones, some missing. The table records under 250,000 clones, about 61% of them present only once. Concerning this clone: What it binds is not known.

General observations from the study: Among the cells sequenced in scalp samples are also the resident alphabeta T cells of normal skin. Lesional scalp, especially alopecia totalis/universalis, showed higher clonality than normal scalp.

Starting from PBMCs, sorting isolated CD4+ and CD8+ T cells. Sequenced: CD8+ T cells sorted from blood. The chain carries TRBV5-1 and TRBJ2-3; D is perhaps TRBD1 or TRBD2 (5 bases each). The TCR was taken from a human donor in good health. Here the CDR3 DNA reads TGCGCCAGCAGCTCCGGGACGGCCTCCGATACGCAGTATTTT. Translation gives CASSSGTASDTQYF.